The rows below give T cell receptor beta chains drawn from one sample of a study of shared clonotypes between healthy human individuals. Some clones are missing from TCRdb's copy, which holds only in-frame ones; the method was immunoSEQ multiplex PCR. Here the sample spans approximately 400,000 clones, just over 95% being singletons. Sequenced input: memory CD8+ T cells sorted from blood. Source of these receptors: a man aged 30 to 45 in good health. Each CDR3 is given with its conserved first and last residue. A D gene is named only where the DNA matches it firmly.

V gene	D gene	J gene	CDR3 protein	CDR3 DNA
TRBV7-9	TRBD1	TRBJ2-5	CASSLGQGQETQYF	TGTGCCAGCAGCTTAGGACAGGGTCAAGAGACCCAGTACTTC
TRBV7-9	.	TRBJ2-1	CASSLDVRPDEQFF	TGTGCCAGCAGCTTAGACGTCAGACCGGATGAGCAGTTCTTC
TRBV5-1	TRBD2	TRBJ2-3	CASQLAVGTDTQYF	TGCGCCAGCCAACTAGCGGTGGGCACAGATACGCAGTATTTT
TRBV2	TRBD2	TRBJ2-1	CARGGSAGVGSNEQFF	TGTGCCAGGGGGGGGTCGGCGGGAGTAGGTAGTAATGAGCAGTTCTTC
TRBV9	.	TRBJ2-7	CASSARDSTYEQYF	TGTGCCAGCAGCGCCCGGGACTCTACCTACGAGCAGTACTTC
TRBV29-1	.	TRBJ2-5	CSVDYTIETQYF	TGCAGCGTTGATTACACCATTGAGACCCAGTACTTC
TRBV7-3	.	TRBJ2-3	CASSFQGLEADTQYF	TGTGCCAGCAGCTTTCAAGGGCTGGAGGCAGATACGCAGTATTTT
TRBV15	.	TRBJ2-5	CATESTEKETQYF	TGTGCCACCGAGAGTACGGAAAAAGAGACCCAGTACTTC
TRBV2	.	TRBJ2-7	CASSEGGPRGNEQYF	TGTGCCAGCAGTGAAGGAGGCCCCCGCGGGAACGAGCAGTACTTC
TRBV7-2	.	TRBJ1-4	CASSTEGLSEKLFF	TGTGCCAGCAGCACGGAGGGCCTAAGTGAAAAACTGTTTTTT
TRBV7-9	.	TRBJ2-2	CASSLHSSTGELFF	TGTGCCAGCAGCTTGCACAGCAGTACCGGGGAGCTGTTTTTT
TRBV5-1	TRBD1	TRBJ2-1	CASSMTGDEQFF	TGCGCCAGCAGCATGACAGGGGATGAGCAGTTCTTC
TRBV6-5	.	TRBJ1-5	CASSYSTGRGQPQHF	TGTGCCAGCAGTTACTCGACAGGCCGGGGTCAGCCCCAGCATTTT
TRBV7-8	.	TRBJ2-3	CASSLSRGGTDTQYF	TGTGCCAGCAGCTTATCGAGGGGGGGCACAGATACGCAGTATTTT
TRBV5-1	.	TRBJ2-3	CASSLAGGRGTDTQYF	TGCGCCAGCAGCTTGGCCGGGGGGCGGGGCACAGATACGCAGTATTTT
TRBV27	.	TRBJ1-3	CASSPTGARGGNTIYF	TGTGCCAGCAGCCCCACAGGAGCGCGGGGAGGAAACACCATATATTTT
TRBV6-6	TRBD2	TRBJ2-1	CASSSAGGINNEQFF	TGTGCCAGCAGTTCAGCGGGAGGAATTAACAATGAGCAGTTCTTC
TRBV19	.	TRBJ2-7	CAWKETHSYEQYF	TGTGCCTGGAAAGAGACACACTCCTACGAGCAGTACTTC
TRBV5-4	TRBD2	TRBJ2-7	CASSHRLAGVYEQYF	TGTGCCAGCAGTCACAGACTAGCGGGAGTGTACGAGCAGTACTTC
TRBV6-6	.	TRBJ2-7	CASSQGEGDPYEQYF	TGTGCCAGCAGCCAAGGGGAGGGGGACCCCTACGAGCAGTACTTC
TRBV4-1	TRBD2	TRBJ2-2	CASSQALAGVGGELFF	TGCGCCAGCAGCCAAGCTCTAGCGGGAGTTGGCGGGGAGCTGTTTTTT
TRBV27	.	TRBJ2-4	CASSPGLGIQYF	TGTGCCAGCTCCCCGGGGCTTGGTATTCAGTACTTC
TRBV11-2	.	TRBJ2-3	CASSSPLARPSTDTQYF	TGTGCCAGCAGCTCCCCGCTCGCCAGGCCTAGCACAGATACGCAGTATTTT
TRBV7-2	.	TRBJ2-7	CASSLAYGTGYYEQYF	TGTGCCAGCAGCTTAGCATACGGGACGGGCTACTACGAGCAGTACTTC
TRBV6-1	.	TRBJ2-1	CASSVTTAYNEQFF	TGTGCCAGCAGTGTGACAACCGCGTACAATGAGCAGTTCTTC
TRBV13	TRBD1	TRBJ2-7	CASSQGQGANYEQYF	TGTGCCAGCAGCCAGGGACAGGGGGCAAACTACGAGCAGTACTTC